The 19 T cell receptor beta chains reported below all come from one sample, sequenced in a study of T cell responses to AZD1222 COVID-19 vaccine. The protocol was immunoSEQ multiplex PCR, while the TCRdb copy is restricted to in-frame clones and leaves out a portion. This table holds about 64,000 clones, about 90% found once. Sequencing was performed on peripheral blood, taken 28 days after the second dose of the MenACWY control vaccine. These receptors were taken from an adult who received the MenACWY meningococcal vaccine as a control.

The chain employs TRBV10-1 and TRBJ1-1, with D maybe TRBD1 (6 bases). There are 13 residues in the CDR3. V was cut by 7 bases and J by 1 base, with 10 bases left in between. In germline, CDR1 is WNHNN, CDR2 SYGVQD (reference sequence). This CDR3 reads CASMGGPNTEAFF. As DNA, the CDR3 is TGCGCCAGCATGGGGGGCCCGAACACTGAAGCTTTCTTT.

This chain uses TRBV5-4 with TRBJ2-2; TRBD1 might be the D (5 bases). Germline V CDR1 and CDR2: SGHNT, YYREEE (reference sequence). The length of the CDR3 is 14 residues. The V end lost 0 bases, the J end lost 6 bases, and 9 bases lay between the germline ends. CDR3 bases: TGTGCCAGCAGCTTGGGGGTAGGGGCCGGGGAGCTGTTTTTT. It encodes CASSLGVGAGELFF.

V and J are TRBV6-1 and TRBJ1-4; D remains unclear. CDR1 and CDR2 from the germline V gene are MNHNS and SASEGT. There are 15 residues in the CDR3. The V end lost 0 bases, the J end lost 5 bases, and 10 bases lay between the germline ends. The CDR3 loop reads CASSEARNGNEKLFF. The CDR3 nucleotides are TGTGCCAGCAGTGAAGCGAGGAACGGCAATGAAAAACTGTTTTTT.

V is TRBV6-5 and J is TRBJ2-7, with D hard to call. Germline CDR1 MNHEY, CDR2 SVGAGI. Trimming removed 8 bases from V and 5 bases from J, with 19 bases in between. The CDR3 runs 14 residues. CDR3 in DNA: TGTGCCAGCGGCCCAGTGTTTTCATTTAACGAGCAGTACTTC. Translation gives CASGPVFSFNEQYF.

The V and J genes are TRBV19 and TRBJ1-3; TRBD1 is a possible D gene (5 bases). The germline gives CDR1 LNHDA, CDR2 SQIVND (reference sequence). Trimming shortened V by 3 bases and J by 2 bases, and 11 bases separated the two germline ends. The CDR3 loop spans 15 amino acids. The CDR3 protein is CASSIARAAGNTIYF. CDR3 DNA sequence: TGTGCCAGTAGTATCGCCAGGGCCGCTGGAAACACCATATATTTT.

This clone was seen a single time. The V and J genes are TRBV28 and TRBJ2-7; a weak D match, TRBD1 (6 bases). Trimming stripped 6 bases from V and 6 bases from J, with 21 bases between. The germline CDR1 and CDR2 sequences are MDHEN and SYDVKM. This CDR3 comprises 15 residues. The CDR3 here is CASRLGTSMGLEQYF. The DNA of the CDR3 is TGTGCCAGCAGACTTGGGACATCCATGGGGCTCGAGCAGTACTTC.

The rearrangement joins TRBV4-3 to TRBJ1-1; 9 nucleotides line up with TRBD1. The CDR3 covers 18 residues. V trimming: 3 bases; J trimming: 1 base; junction bases outside the gene matches: 12. Germline V CDR1 and CDR2: LGHNA, YSLEER. The CDR3 here is CASSQWDRVDVGNTEAFF. CDR3 DNA: TGCGCCAGCAGCCAGTGGGACAGGGTCGACGTAGGGAACACTGAAGCTTTCTTT.

The rearrangement links TRBV27 to TRBJ1-1; no reliable D call. Germline V lookup: CDR1 MNHEY, CDR2 SMNVEV (reference sequence). Trimming stripped 0 bases from V and 4 bases from J, with 9 bases between. The CDR3 sequence is 14 residues long. The DNA of the CDR3 is TGTGCCAGCAGTTTATCAGAGGGCGGCACTGAAGCTTTCTTT. As protein: CASSLSEGGTEAFF.

The chain is built from TRBV5-6 and TRBJ1-1; D is perhaps TRBD1 (5 bases). The germline V gene encodes CDR1 SGHDT and CDR2 YYEEEE. V was cut by 3 bases and J by 1 base, with 10 bases left in between. The CDR3 contains 14 residues. For the CDR3, the DNA is TGTGCCAGCAGCTGGGGCCGGCGGAACACTGAAGCTTTCTTT. It is translated as CASSWGRRNTEAFF.

The genes are TRBV7-2 and TRBJ1-1; D gene uncertain. The germline V gene encodes CDR1 SGHTA and CDR2 FQGNSA. This CDR3 contains 13 residues. V shed 5 bases and J shed 1 base, with 8 bases lying between them. CDR3 sequence (DNA): TGTGCCAGCAGCAGGGCGGGGAACACTGAAGCTTTCTTT. Its protein is CASSRAGNTEAFF. The full variable domain, in which reference TRBV7-2 and TRBJ1-1 provide the parts outside the CDR3, is GAGVSQSPSNKVTEKGKDVELRCDPISGHTALYWYRQSLGQGLEFLIYFQGNSAPDKSGLPSDRFSAERTGGSVSTLTIQRTQQEDSAVYLCASSRAGNTEAFFGQGTRLTVV.

This chain connects TRBV27 to TRBJ1-6; 7 bases agree with TRBD1. Germline-derived CDR1 and CDR2 are MNHEY and SMNVEV (reference sequence). The V gene end was trimmed by 3 bases and the J gene end by 10 bases; junction bases not matched to a gene: 6. The CDR3 has 14 residues. This CDR3 reads CASSFFQGGSPLHF. The DNA of the CDR3 is TGTGCCAGCAGTTTCTTTCAGGGGGGATCACCCCTCCACTTT.

This clone was observed a single time. The chain carries TRBV6-5 and TRBJ2-7; TRBD2 matches at 7 bases. Germline CDR1 and CDR2: MNHEY and SVGAGI. The CDR3 has 15 residues. V trimming: 6 bases; J trimming: 3 bases; junction bases outside the gene matches: 11. CDR3 sequence: CASRATRTSSYEQYF. The CDR3 bases are TGTGCCAGCAGGGCTACCCGGACTAGTAGCTACGAGCAGTACTTC.

The V and J genes are TRBV7-2 and TRBJ2-1; 7 bases fit TRBD1. Germline V gene lookup returns CDR1 SGHTA and CDR2 FQGNSA. V lost 3 bases and J lost 6; bases outside the gene matches: 8. The CDR3 is made up of 15 amino acids. The CDR3 here is CASSFRQGRTNEQFF. CDR3 DNA sequence: TGTGCCAGCAGCTTCAGACAGGGAAGGACCAATGAGCAGTTCTTC. Drawing the rest from reference TRBV7-2 and TRBJ2-1, the complete variable domain is GAGVSQSPSNKVTEKGKDVELRCDPISGHTALYWYRQSLGQGLEFLIYFQGNSAPDKSGLPSDRFSAERTGGSVSTLTIQRTQQEDSAVYLCASSFRQGRTNEQFFGPGTRLTVL.

The chain has TRBV3-1 (or the pseudogene TRBV3-2) and TRBJ1-6; D is perhaps TRBD1 (5 bases). V was shortened by 0 bases and J by 9 bases, with 18 bases between the two germline ends. Germline values: CDR1 LGHDT, CDR2 YNNKEL (reference sequence). There are 17 residues in the CDR3. As DNA, the CDR3 is TGTGCCAGCAGCCAAGACGCTGGCAGACAGTTTGCTTCACCCCTCCACTTT. Its protein is CASSQDAGRQFASPLHF.

The chain employs TRBV5-8 and TRBJ2-1, with 7 bases lining up with TRBD2. The J segment lost 8 bases and the V segment lost 0 bases, leaving 8 bases of the junction unmatched. This CDR3 is built from 15 residues. From germline, CDR1 is SGHTS and CDR2 YDEGEE. The CDR3: CASSLATGGGDEQFF. DNA of the CDR3: TGTGCCAGCAGCTTGGCCACGGGTGGGGGGGATGAGCAGTTCTTC.

V gene TRBV7-3 combines with J gene TRBJ1-1; D is perhaps TRBD1 (5 bases). The ends were cut back, 5 bases at V and 2 bases at J, with 12 bases in the middle. This CDR3 is 14 amino acids long. CDR1 and CDR2 from the germline V gene are SGHTA and FQGTGA. The CDR3 reads CASSPGISNTEAFF. DNA of the CDR3: TGTGCCAGCAGCCCAGGGATTTCTAACACTGAAGCTTTCTTT.

This clone was picked up one time. The V gene is TRBV6-4, the J gene TRBJ2-1; 8 bases agree with TRBD1. The V gene's germline CDR1 is MRHNA and CDR2 SNTAGT. The CDR3 covers 18 residues. V lost 7 bases to trimming and J lost 7 bases; unmatched junction nucleotides: 21. CDR3 nucleotide sequence: TGTGCCAGCAAGCCGTCAGGGGGCGCTGGGGGCGGGATTAATGAGCAGTTCTTC. Translation gives CASKPSGGAGGGINEQFF.

This chain connects TRBV7-3 to TRBJ2-1, with TRBD2 matching over 8 bases. Germline-derived CDR1 and CDR2 are SGHTA and FQGTGA. The length of the CDR3 is 12 residues. V lost 8 bases and J lost 9; bases outside the gene matches: 6. The CDR3 sequence is CASSGRAGEQFF. Written as DNA, the CDR3 is TGTGCCAGCTCCGGGAGGGCGGGTGAGCAGTTCTTC.

The rearrangement joins TRBV6-7 to TRBJ1-2, with D possibly matching TRBD1 (6 bases). TRBV6-7 is designated an ORF whose function remains uncertain. The CDR3 runs to 14 residues. V lost 6 bases, J lost 8 bases, and 19 bases lay in between. The CDR3 bases are TGTGCCAGCAGGATGACAGGAGGCCCTCGGGGCTACACCTTC. This gives the protein CASRMTGGPRGYTF.